Presented here are 30 T cell receptor beta chains from one specimen sequenced in a study of beta chain features in type 1 diabetes. Sequencing targeted expressed TCRB transcripts, as all isolated RNA had been reverse transcribed. Assay: immunoSEQ multiplex PCR; the TCRdb copy retains only in-frame clones and omits some. Altogether hundreds of thousands of clones are present, over 25% being singletons, with the ten largest covering about 0.065%. What was sequenced was naive CD4+ T cells from blood. The receptors come from a young man in good health.

This clone has just a few counts. This rearrangement joins TRBV2 to TRBJ1-4, with 9 positions matching TRBD1. The ends lost 5 bases at V and 8 bases at J; junction bases unmatched: 6. The CDR3 consists of 14 residues. Germline CDR1 and CDR2: SNHLY and FYNNEI. DNA for the CDR3: TGTGCCAGCAGTCGGACAGGGGCGCGAGAAAAACTGTTTTTT. This gives the protein CASSRTGAREKLFF.

The rearrangement uses TRBV7-6 and TRBJ2-3; 7 nucleotides line up with TRBD2. The germline V gene has CDR1 SGHVS and CDR2 FNYEAQ. This CDR3 is built from 15 residues. With 5 bases clipped from V and 4 bases from J, the junction kept 9 bases outside the gene matches. For the CDR3, the DNA is TGTGCCAGCAGCCCCCAGGGAGGGAGTCCAGATACGCAGTATTTT. Protein product: CASSPQGGSPDTQYF. Drawing the rest from reference TRBV7-6 and TRBJ2-3, the complete variable domain is GAGVSQSPRYKVTKRGQDVALRCDPISGHVSLYWYRQALGQGPEFLTYFNYEAQQDKSGLPNDRFSAERPEGSISTLTIQRTEQRDSAMYRCASSPQGGSPDTQYFGPGTRLTVL.

This clone was detected once. Distinct nucleotide sequences in the sample also encode this CDR3. CDR3 residues: CASSPRLAGSYEQYF. In DNA form, the CDR3 reads TGTGCCAGCAGCCCTCGACTAGCGGGGTCCTACGAGCAGTACTTC. The chain couples TRBV7-2 to TRBJ2-7, with TRBD2 identical over 11 bases. J lost 1 base, V lost 5 bases, and 4 bases had no gene match. This CDR3 is 15 amino acids long. Germline V gene lookup returns CDR1 SGHTA and CDR2 FQGNSA.

The J gene is TRBJ2-4, the V gene TRBV30, with 9 bases lining up with TRBD2. This CDR3 is 13 amino acids long. Germline V CDR1 and CDR2: GTSNPN, SVGIG (reference sequence). The junction had 3 bases not matched to a gene; V was cut back by 0 bases and J by 9 bases. This chain's CDR3 is CAWSVLAGTIQYF. CDR3 in DNA: TGTGCCTGGAGTGTGCTAGCGGGAACCATTCAGTACTTC.

The CDR3: CASSLDPGLSYGYTF. The CDR3 coding sequence is TGTGCCAGCAGCTTAGACCCGGGGCTAAGCTATGGCTACACCTTC. The genes are TRBV11-2 and TRBJ1-2; tentative D call: TRBD1 (5 bases). CDR3 length: 15 amino acids. Trimming pared 0 bases from V and 4 bases from J, leaving 12 bases between. Germline assignment: CDR1 SGHAT and CDR2 FQNNGV.

This clone was observed a few times. The V and J genes are TRBV25-1 and TRBJ2-4; TRBD2 matches 8 bases. Germline-derived CDR1 and CDR2 are MGHDK and SYGVNS. The CDR3 covers 16 residues. The junction had 5 bases not matched to a gene; V was cut back by 3 bases and J by 1 base. CDR3 nucleotides: TGTGCCAGCAGTGACGGAGCGGGAGCGGCCAAAAACATTCAGTACTTC. This translates into CASSDGAGAAKNIQYF.

This chain joins TRBV10-1 and TRBJ2-7, with TRBD2 matching over 7 bases. Germline V gene lookup returns CDR1 WNHNN and CDR2 SYGVQD (reference sequence). This CDR3 has 13 amino acids. V gave up 6 bases and J gave up 6 bases; unmatched junction bases: 8. The CDR3 spells CASRISGAGEQYF. CDR3 bases: TGCGCCAGCAGGATCAGCGGGGCCGGCGAGCAGTACTTC.

This chain joins TRBV2 and TRBJ2-7; D might be TRBD2 (6 bases). CDR1 is SNHLY and CDR2 is FYNNEI in the germline V gene. Between the trimmed V and J ends, which lost 5 bases and 2 bases, there was a span of 13 bases. The CDR3 runs to 14 residues. CDR3 amino acids: CASSISGTTYEQYF. Here the CDR3 DNA reads TGTGCCAGCAGTATTAGCGGCACCACCTACGAGCAGTACTTC.

The chain carries TRBV4-3 and TRBJ1-5, with D unresolved. The CDR3 sequence is 14 residues long. CDR1 is LGHNA and CDR2 is YSLEER in the germline V gene. V dropped 0 bases and J dropped 4 bases, with 7 bases sitting between them. CDR3 residues: CASSQERQNQPQHF. CDR3 DNA: TGCGCCAGCAGCCAAGAACGGCAGAATCAGCCCCAGCATTTT.

The rearrangement links TRBV18 to TRBJ2-3; D unresolved. The CDR3 is 12 residues long. The germline V gene has CDR1 KGHSH and CDR2 LQKENI. The V end was cut by 2 bases, the J end by 2 bases, with 2 bases between. The CDR3 region is CASSPVTDTQYF. Written as DNA, the CDR3 is TGTGCCAGCTCACCAGTCACAGATACGCAGTATTTT.

This chain joins TRBV2 and TRBJ1-2; 10 bases map to TRBD1. This CDR3 spans 14 amino acids. Germline V CDR1 and CDR2: SNHLY, FYNNEI. The V gene end was trimmed by 7 bases and the J gene end by 5 bases; junction bases not matched to a gene: 7. The CDR3 DNA reads as TGTGCCAGCAACACGGACAGGGGGATGTATGGCTACACCTTC. It translates to CASNTDRGMYGYTF. The variable domain in full, completed from reference TRBV2 and TRBJ1-2, reads EPEVTQTPSHQVTQMGQEVILRCVPISNHLYFYWYRQILGQKVEFLVSFYNNEISEKSEIFDDQFSVERPDGSNFTLKIRSTKLEDSAMYFCASNTDRGMYGYTFGSGTRLTVV.

This clone was picked up a small number of times. The chain uses TRBV29-1 and TRBJ2-2; TRBD1 or TRBD2 may be the D gene (5 bases each). Germline-derived CDR1 and CDR2 are SQVTM and ANQGSEA. The CDR3 covers 15 residues. Trimming took 6 bases from V and 0 from J, leaving 14 bases between them. The CDR3 nucleotides read TGCAGCGTGGGCCGTGGGACGGCGAACACCGGGGAGCTGTTTTTT. Translation: CSVGRGTANTGELFF.

V is TRBV10-3 and J is TRBJ2-7; TRBD1 is a possible D gene (6 bases). CDR1 is ENHRY and CDR2 is SYGVKD in the germline V gene. The CDR3 covers 13 residues. Trimming took off 5 bases at V and 6 bases at J, with 14 bases between the two ends. The CDR3: CAISPTQGREQYF. The CDR3, as DNA: TGTGCCATCAGTCCTACACAGGGTCGCGAGCAGTACTTC.

A single count supports this clone. The CDR3 end shows no conserved phenylalanine or tryptophan, and so a read error is likely. It is unclear where the CDR3 begins or ends on the DNA, so no DNA is shown, and the CDR3 is as TCRdb lists it. This rearrangement joins TRBV28 to TRBJ1-1; the table's TRBD1 call for D was not verified on the DNA. Counting both end residues, the CDR3 totals 9 amino acids. CDR1 MDHEN and CDR2 SYDVKM come from the germline V gene. Here the CDR3 reads CASSPLAQA.

The gene calls are TRBV10-3 and TRBJ2-3; D remains ambiguous. V lost 0 bases, J lost 6 bases, and 16 bases lay in between. The CDR3 totals 16 residues. Germline V CDR1 and CDR2: ENHRY, SYGVKD. The CDR3 spells CAISESFVYGYDTQYF. The CDR3 region has the DNA TGTGCCATCAGTGAGTCGTTTGTATACGGATACGATACGCAGTATTTT.

This chain uses TRBV9 with TRBJ2-1; possible D gene TRBD2, 6 bases. V lost 2 bases and J 12 bases, leaving 15 bases between the germline ends. From germline, CDR1 is SGDLS and CDR2 YYNGEE. The CDR3 covers 13 residues. The CDR3 sequence is CASSVDAERAQFF. The CDR3 bases are TGTGCCAGCAGCGTTGATGCAGAGCGGGCGCAGTTCTTC.

In its sample, this clone was seen a few times. The rearrangement links TRBV14 to TRBJ1-2, with 7 bases aligning to TRBD1. The V gene end was trimmed by 5 bases and the J gene end by 4 bases; junction bases not matched to a gene: 13. In germline, CDR1 is SGHDN, CDR2 FVKESK. The CDR3 has 16 residues. Here the CDR3 DNA reads TGTGCCAGCAGCTACGGGACAGCGACGATTGGCTATGGCTACACCTTC. Translated: CASSYGTATIGYGYTF. The full variable domain, with the rest looked up from reference TRBV14 and TRBJ1-2, is EAGVTQFPSHSVIEKGQTVTLRCDPISGHDNLYWYRRVMGKEIKFLLHFVKESKQDESGMPNNRFLAERTGGTYSTLKVQPAELEDSGVYFCASSYGTATIGYGYTFGSGTRLTVV.

This clone was picked up a small number of times. The chain links TRBV15 to TRBJ2-5, with TRBD1 matching 8 bases. The CDR3 sequence is 15 residues long. From germline, CDR1 is LNHNV and CDR2 YYDKDF (reference sequence). The V segment lost 2 bases and the J segment 4 bases; nucleotides outside the gene matches: 6. CDR3: CATSRPTGARETQYF. CDR3 nucleotide sequence: TGTGCCACCAGCAGACCGACAGGGGCTAGAGAGACCCAGTACTTC.

This clone was detected a few times. The rearrangement uses TRBV21-1 and TRBJ2-7; the DNA was not compared with TRBD2, the D call given in the table. TRBV21-1 is a listed pseudogene. CDR3 length equals 16 residues. The CDR3 nucleotides are TGTGCCAGCAGCATATTGAACGGGAGTGGATCCTACGAGCAGTACTTC. Translating it yields CASSILNGSGSYEQYF.

The V gene is TRBV10-3, the J gene TRBJ1-3; no definite D call. V was shortened by 8 bases and J by 4 bases, with 6 bases between the two germline ends. This CDR3 contains 11 residues. CDR1 is ENHRY and CDR2 is SYGVKD in the germline V gene. The CDR3 region has the DNA TGTGCCATCGATGACGGAAACACCATATATTTT. This translates into CAIDDGNTIYF.

This clone was recorded a few times. V is TRBV5-4 and J is TRBJ2-7; a weak D match, TRBD2 (5 bases). Germline V gives CDR1 SGHNT, CDR2 YYREEE (reference sequence). CDR3 size: 12 residues. Trimming took off 2 bases at V and 7 bases at J, with 10 bases between the two ends. CDR3 sequence (DNA): TGTGCCAGCAGCTTTCAGCCGGGAGAGCAGTACTTC. It encodes CASSFQPGEQYF.

This clone was recorded a few times. This chain uses TRBV30 with TRBJ1-4, with D hard to call. CDR3 length: 12 residues. In germline, CDR1 is GTSNPN, CDR2 SVGIG (reference sequence). The CDR3 here is CASISYNEKLFF. CDR3 DNA: TGTGCATCTATAAGTTATAATGAAAAACTGTTTTTT.

The chain recombines TRBV9 with TRBJ2-5, with TRBD2 matching 11 bases. The CDR3 length is 14 residues. V shed 1 base and J 5 bases; nucleotides not matched to a gene: 1. Germline V lookup: CDR1 SGDLS, CDR2 YYNGEE. This CDR3 is CASSVTSGSETQYF. Here the CDR3 DNA reads TGTGCCAGCAGCGTAACTAGCGGGAGTGAGACCCAGTACTTC.

This clone has a handful of counts. V and J are TRBV29-1 and TRBJ1-1, with a weak D call TRBD1 (5 bases). V lost 6 bases, J lost 5 bases, and 13 bases lay in between. This CDR3 comprises 12 residues. CDR1 is SQVTM, CDR2 ANQGSEA, per germline. The CDR3: CSVDVGGTEAFF. DNA of the CDR3: TGCAGCGTAGATGTTGGGGGGACTGAAGCTTTCTTT.

The table lists this clone with a few counts. J is TRBJ2-3 and V is TRBV9; D may be TRBD1 (5 bases). CDR1 and CDR2 from the germline V gene are SGDLS and YYNGEE. V was pared by 0 bases and J by 3 bases, with 11 bases between. The CDR3 has 15 residues. The chain's CDR3 is CASSVGGPGTDTQYF. CDR3 nucleotides: TGTGCCAGCAGCGTAGGGGGCCCCGGAACAGATACGCAGTATTTT.

This chain connects TRBV5-1 to TRBJ2-2; D not certain. Germline V lookup: CDR1 SGHRS, CDR2 YFSETQ. The V gene lost 3 bases and the J gene lost 0 bases, with 9 bases spanning the gap. This CDR3 has 15 residues. The CDR3 loop reads CASSSGQTNTGELFF. The CDR3 region has the DNA TGCGCCAGCAGCTCAGGCCAAACGAACACCGGGGAGCTGTTTTTT.

V is TRBV7-8 and J is TRBJ1-1; D is perhaps TRBD1 (5 bases). The CDR3 loop spans 15 amino acids. CDR1 is SGHVS and CDR2 is FQNEAQ in the germline V gene. V was clipped by 0 bases and J by 1 base, with 9 bases between them. The CDR3 region has the DNA TGTGCCAGCAGCTTAGCCTTGGGGCGGAACACTGAAGCTTTCTTT. Translation: CASSLALGRNTEAFF.

This clone was detected only a few times. V usage is TRBV9 and J usage is TRBJ2-7; the D gene is possibly TRBD2 (5 bases). The V gene lost 2 bases and the J gene lost 7 bases, with 13 bases spanning the gap. This CDR3 has 13 residues. From germline, CDR1 is SGDLS and CDR2 YYNGEE. The CDR3 is CASSVEGKGEQYF. The DNA for the CDR3 is TGTGCCAGCAGCGTTGAGGGAAAAGGGGAGCAGTACTTC.

The table lists this clone with a few counts. Other DNA variants within this sample encode the same CDR3. The rearrangement joins TRBV29-1 to TRBJ2-7; 10 bases match TRBD2. V lost 7 bases, J lost 0 bases, and 3 bases stayed unmatched. The CDR3 covers 13 residues. Germline V lookup: CDR1 SQVTM, CDR2 ANQGSEA. Written as DNA, the CDR3 is TGCAGCGCTCGGACTAGCGGCTCCTACGAGCAGTACTTC. Translation: CSARTSGSYEQYF.

Here the CDR3 reads CASSITGTSEETQYF. CDR3 nucleotides: TGCGCCAGCAGCATCACCGGGACTAGTGAAGAGACCCAGTACTTC. This chain links TRBV5-1 with TRBJ2-5, with 8 nucleotides matching TRBD2. The CDR3 runs to 15 residues. With V trimmed by 4 bases and J by 3 bases, 8 bases remained unmatched. Germline lookup yields CDR1 SGHRS and CDR2 YFSETQ.